This TCR beta chain appears in the sequencing data of a study of cytomegalovirus exposure and HLA in healthy donors. Study-level findings and limits: Among the most significant clusters, several appeared linked to common viral pathogens in a later analysis.

Germline lookup yields CDR1 MDHEN and CDR2 SYDVKM. V was clipped by 5 bases and J by 2 bases, with 22 bases between them. The CDR3 has 17 amino acids. Turning to this clone: No antigen is known for it.

This PCR relied on a set of 60 Vbeta primers and 13 Jbeta primers. Measured with immunoSEQ multiplex PCR; TCRdb has only the in-frame clones, and not every one. The sample comprises hundreds of thousands of clones, approximately 84% of which are singletons, and about 0.25% rests with the top ten. The J gene is TRBJ2-7, the V gene TRBV28; tentative D call: TRBD2 (7 bases). This sequence was found in a girl aged 2-10 years in good health and CMV-seronegative. Source material: PBMCs. This chain's CDR3 is CASSIPGAGDFPYEQYF. As DNA, the CDR3 is TGTGCCAGCAGTATCCCGGGGGCGGGAGACTTCCCCTACGAGCAGTACTTC.